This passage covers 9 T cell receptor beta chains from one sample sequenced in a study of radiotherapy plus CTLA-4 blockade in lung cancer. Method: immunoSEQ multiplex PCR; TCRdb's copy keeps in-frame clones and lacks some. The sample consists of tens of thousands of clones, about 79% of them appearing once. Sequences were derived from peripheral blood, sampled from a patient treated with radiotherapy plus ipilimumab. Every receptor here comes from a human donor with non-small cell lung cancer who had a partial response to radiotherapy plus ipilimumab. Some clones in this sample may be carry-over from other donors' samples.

CDR3 sequence reads: CASNSPGTGRDTQYF. In DNA, the CDR3 is TGTGCCAGCAACTCCCCCGGGACAGGGCGCGATACGCAGTATTTT. The chain employs TRBV27 and TRBJ2-3, with TRBD1 matching over 9 bases. The germline CDR1 and CDR2 sequences are MNHEY and SMNVEV (reference sequence). There are 15 residues in the CDR3. The J segment lost 6 bases and the V segment lost 7 bases, leaving 11 bases of the junction unmatched.

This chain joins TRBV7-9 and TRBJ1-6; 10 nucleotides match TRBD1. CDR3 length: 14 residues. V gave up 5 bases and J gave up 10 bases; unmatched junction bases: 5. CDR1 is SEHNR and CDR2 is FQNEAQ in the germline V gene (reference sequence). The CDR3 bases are TGTGCCAGCAGCCCCGGGACAGGGGAGTCACCCCTCCACTTT. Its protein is CASSPGTGESPLHF.

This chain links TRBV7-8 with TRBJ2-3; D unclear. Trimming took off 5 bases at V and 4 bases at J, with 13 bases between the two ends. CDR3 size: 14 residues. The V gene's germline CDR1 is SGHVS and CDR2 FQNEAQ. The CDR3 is CASSLFLSPDTQYF. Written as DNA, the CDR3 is TGTGCCAGCAGCCTCTTTTTATCCCCAGATACGCAGTATTTT. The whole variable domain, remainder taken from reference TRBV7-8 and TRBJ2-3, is GAGVSQSPRYKVAKRGQDVALRCDPISGHVSLFWYQQALGQGPEFLTYFQNEAQLDKSGLPSDRFFAERPEGSVSTLKIQRTQQEDSAVYLCASSLFLSPDTQYFGPGTRLTVL.

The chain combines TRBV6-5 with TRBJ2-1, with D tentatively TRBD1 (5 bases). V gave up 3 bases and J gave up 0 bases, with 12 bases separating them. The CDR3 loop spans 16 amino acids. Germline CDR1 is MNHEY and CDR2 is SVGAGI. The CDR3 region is CASSYRQTSSYNEQFF. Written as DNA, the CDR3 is TGTGCCAGCAGTTATCGACAGACAAGCTCCTACAATGAGCAGTTCTTC.

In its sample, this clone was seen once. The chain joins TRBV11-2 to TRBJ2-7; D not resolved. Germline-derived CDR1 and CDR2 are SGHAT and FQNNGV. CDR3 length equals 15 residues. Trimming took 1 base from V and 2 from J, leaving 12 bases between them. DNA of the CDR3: TGTGCCAGCAGCTTAGTCCCACAGAGCACCTACGAGCAGTACTTC. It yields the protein CASSLVPQSTYEQYF. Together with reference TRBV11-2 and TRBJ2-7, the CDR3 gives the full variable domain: EAGVAQSPRYKIIEKRQSVAFWCNPISGHATLYWYQQILGQGPKLLIQFQNNGVVDDSQLPKDRFSAERLKGVDSTLKIQPAKLEDSAVYLCASSLVPQSTYEQYFGPGTRLTVT.

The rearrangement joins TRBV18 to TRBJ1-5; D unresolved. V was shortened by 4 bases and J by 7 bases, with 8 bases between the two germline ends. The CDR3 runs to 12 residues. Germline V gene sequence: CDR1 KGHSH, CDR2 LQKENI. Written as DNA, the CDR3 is TGTGCCAGCTCACGCGCTCAACAGCCCCAGCATTTT. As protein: CASSRAQQPQHF. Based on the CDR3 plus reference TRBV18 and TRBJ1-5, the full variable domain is NAGVMQNPRHLVRRRGQEARLRCSPMKGHSHVYWYRQLPEEGLKFMVYLQKENIIDESGMPKERFSAEFPKEGPSILRIQQVVRGDSAAYFCASSRAQQPQHFGDGTRLSIL.

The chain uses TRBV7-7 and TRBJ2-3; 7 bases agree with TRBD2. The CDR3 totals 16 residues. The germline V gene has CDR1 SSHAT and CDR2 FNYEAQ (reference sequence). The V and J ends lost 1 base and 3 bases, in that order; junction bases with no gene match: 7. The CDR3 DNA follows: TGTGCCAGCAGCTTAGTAGCACTAGCGAAAACAGATACGCAGTATTTT. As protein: CASSLVALAKTDTQYF.

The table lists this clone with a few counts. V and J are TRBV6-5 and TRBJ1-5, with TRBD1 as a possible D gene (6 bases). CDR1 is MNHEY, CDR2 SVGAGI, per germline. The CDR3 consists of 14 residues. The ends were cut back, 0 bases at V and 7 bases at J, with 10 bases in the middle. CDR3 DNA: TGTGCCAGCAGTTACTCGTACAGGGAGCAGCCCCAGCATTTT. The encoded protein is CASSYSYREQPQHF.

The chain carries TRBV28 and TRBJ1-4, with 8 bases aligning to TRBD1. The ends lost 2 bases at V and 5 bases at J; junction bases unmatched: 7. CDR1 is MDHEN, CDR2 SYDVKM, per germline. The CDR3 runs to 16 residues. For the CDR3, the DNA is TGTGCCAGCAGTTTAGGCTCGGGACAGGTCAATGAAAAACTGTTTTTT. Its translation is CASSLGSGQVNEKLFF. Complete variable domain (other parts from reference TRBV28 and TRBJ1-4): DVKVTQSSRYLVKRTGEKVFLECVQDMDHENMFWYRQDPGLGLRLIYFSYDVKMKEKGDIPEGYSVSREKKERFSLILESASTNQTSMYLCASSLGSGQVNEKLFFGSGTQLSVL.